Following are 7 T cell receptor beta chains from one sample sequenced in a study of CD8+CD57+ T cells in acquired aplastic anemia (dated by TCRdb to 2017 to 2018). TCRdb lists the instrument as Illumina HiSeq 2000. Genomic DNA was used as template for profiling of TCR beta VDJ combinations and CDR3 sequences. The public reads were quality trimmed at Q25 with fastp and then assembled into clones with MiXCR by TCRdb, keeping productive beta chains. When rows share a CDR3 protein, they turn into one entry using the most common DNA and genes. This sample is represented by around 230,000 distinct CDR3 sequences; 61% of them were singletons. Jointly, the top ten make up about 29% of the sample. Material for sequencing was sorted CD4+, CD8+, or CD8+CD57+ T cells (not recorded which) from PBMCs. All receptors derive from a human donor in good health.

The chain employs TRBV9 and TRBJ2-2, with D possibly TRBD1 on 6 matching bases. This CDR3 has 15 amino acids. CDR1 SGDLS and CDR2 YYNGEE come from the germline V gene. V was trimmed by 4 bases and J by 9 bases, leaving 19 bases between them. This CDR3 is CASSIGTIPGRELFF. The CDR3 DNA sequence: TGTGCCAGCAGCATCGGGACAATTCCCGGAAGGGAGCTGTTTTTT.

This clonotype was detected only once. The J gene is TRBJ2-1, the V gene TRBV7-8, with D possibly being TRBD2 (7 bases). CDR1 is SGHVS and CDR2 is FQNEAQ in the germline V gene. Between the trimmed V and J ends, which lost 5 bases and 0 bases, there was a span of 17 bases. This CDR3 contains 17 residues. Written as DNA, the CDR3 is TGTGCCAGCAGCCCAGAGGGGGGGGAGAGCTCCTACAATGAGCAGTTCTTC. Translating gives CASSPEGGESSYNEQFF. Combining the CDR3 with reference TRBV7-8 and TRBJ2-1 gives the whole variable domain GAGVSQSPRYKVAKRGQDVALRCDPISGHVSLFWYQQALGQGPEFLTYFQNEAQLDKSGLPSDRFFAERPEGSVSTLKIQRTQQEDSAVYLCASSPEGGESSYNEQFFGPGTRLTVL.

The rearrangement joins TRBV10-1 to TRBJ2-7; D gene ambiguous. This CDR3 has 12 residues. Per the germline V gene, CDR1 is WNHNN and CDR2 is SYGVQD (reference sequence). The V end lost 3 bases, the J end lost 3 bases, and 6 bases lay between the germline ends. CDR3 amino acids: CASSDSHYEQYV. The CDR3 region has the DNA TGCGCCAGCAGTGACTCCCACTACGAGCAGTACGTC.

The chain uses TRBV7-9 and TRBJ2-1, with 8 bases lining up with TRBD1. V dropped 1 base and J dropped 0; count of bases not matched to a gene: 2. Germline CDR1 reads SEHNR; CDR2 reads FQNEAQ (reference sequence). The CDR3 runs to 16 residues. Here the CDR3 DNA reads TGTGCCAGCAGCTTAGGCCAGGGGGCCTCCTACAATGAGCAGTTCTTC. It yields the protein CASSLGQGASYNEQFF.

J is TRBJ2-7 and V is TRBV7-6; D could derive from TRBD1 or TRBD2 (6 bases each). The CDR3 consists of 14 residues. CDR1 and CDR2 (germline): SGHVS, FNYEAQ. The V and J ends lost 2 bases and 7 bases respectively, with 15 bases between them. CDR3 sequence: CASSLRGPGNEQYF. CDR3 nucleotides: TGTGCCAGCAGCTTACGGGGGCCAGGCAATGAGCAGTACTTC.

The V and J genes are TRBV19 and TRBJ1-1; D gene ambiguous. V dropped 6 bases and J dropped 1 base, with 15 bases sitting between them. The germline V gene encodes CDR1 LNHDA and CDR2 SQIVND (reference sequence). The CDR3 spans 15 residues. The CDR3 DNA reads TGTGCCAGTAGCACAACGAGGGCTGGGAACACTGAAGCTTTCTTT. Translated, it gives CASSTTRAGNTEAFF.

The V call is TRBV6-2 or TRBV6-3, the J call TRBJ2-1, with 9 bases that match TRBD2. With 8 bases clipped from V and 3 bases from J, the junction kept 5 bases outside the gene matches. The germline CDR1 and CDR2 sequences are MNHEY and SVGEGT. This CDR3 contains 14 residues. The CDR3 reads CASVVAGDYNEQFF. The DNA of the CDR3 is TGTGCCAGCGTGGTAGCGGGGGACTACAATGAGCAGTTCTTC.